The 23 T cell receptor beta chains below come from one sample, sequenced in a study of technical replicates of blood from a few donors. Sequencing was performed with immunoSEQ multiplex PCR; in TCRdb, only in-frame clones are kept and a portion is missing. The sample contains approximately 89,000 clones, approximately 94% of which appear only once. What was sequenced was T cells isolated from PBMCs. These receptors were taken from a human donor in good health.

This clone has just one count. V gene TRBV4-1 combines with J gene TRBJ1-5, with 8 bases fitting TRBD1. V dropped 1 base and J dropped 6; count of bases not matched to a gene: 11. This CDR3 has 17 amino acids. CDR1 is MGHRA and CDR2 is YSYEKL in the germline V gene. The CDR3 region has the DNA TGCGCCAGCAGCCAAGGAGGATGGACAGGGTCGGTTCAGCCCCAGCATTTT. It translates to CASSQGGWTGSVQPQHF.

The chain couples TRBV30 to TRBJ1-1, with D unresolved. CDR1 is GTSNPN, CDR2 SVGIG, per germline (reference sequence). The V gene lost 3 bases and the J gene lost 5 bases, with 13 bases spanning the gap. This CDR3 has 13 residues. CDR3 sequence: CAWRSGGRTEAFF. The CDR3 nucleotides read TGTGCCTGGAGGTCCGGCGGGAGGACTGAAGCTTTCTTT.

The CDR3 is CASSSKTGAYEQYF. The CDR3 bases are TGTGCCAGCAGCTCGAAAACAGGCGCCTACGAGCAGTACTTC. The chain links TRBV7-9 to TRBJ2-7; D is perhaps TRBD1 (5 bases). Germline V gene data show CDR1 as SEHNR and CDR2 as FQNEAQ (reference sequence). The length of the CDR3 is 14 residues. Trimming left V 4 bases short and J 2 bases short, with 12 bases between.

The sample holds one count of this clone. The chain employs TRBV6-4 and TRBJ2-1, with 11 bases aligning to TRBD2. This CDR3 is built from 16 residues. V shed 2 bases and J 12 bases; nucleotides not matched to a gene: 12. From germline, CDR1 is MRHNA and CDR2 SNTAGT. DNA of the CDR3: TGTGCCAGCAGTGACCATAGCGGGAGGGCCCGTCGAGGGCAGTTCTTC. This sequence encodes CASSDHSGRARRGQFF.

The chain joins TRBV30 to TRBJ1-4, with no clear D. This CDR3 contains 16 residues. Trimming removed 4 bases from V and 0 bases from J, with 15 bases in between. Germline V lookup: CDR1 GTSNPN, CDR2 SVGIG (reference sequence). CDR3 loop: CAWTPPWAATNEKLFF. In nucleotides, the CDR3 is TGTGCCTGGACCCCACCGTGGGCAGCAACTAATGAAAAACTGTTTTTT.

The chain links TRBV29-1 to TRBJ1-1; D might be TRBD1 (5 bases). V lost 7 bases, J lost 1 base, and 10 bases lay in between. This CDR3 comprises 12 residues. Germline CDR1 and CDR2: SQVTM and ANQGSEA. The CDR3 reads CSGGEGNTEAFF. The CDR3 coding sequence is TGCAGCGGGGGGGAGGGGAACACTGAAGCTTTCTTT.

V and J are TRBV2 and TRBJ2-7, with 8 bases that match TRBD1. The germline CDR1 and CDR2 sequences are SNHLY and FYNNEI. This CDR3 is 14 amino acids long. The V and J ends lost 6 bases and 0 bases, in that order; junction bases with no gene match: 4. The CDR3 sequence: CASRTDRASYEQYF. Written as DNA, the CDR3 is TGTGCCAGCAGGACGGACAGGGCCTCCTACGAGCAGTACTTC.

The V call is TRBV11-2, the J call TRBJ2-7; 9 nucleotides align to TRBD2. The ends lost 6 bases at V and 3 bases at J; junction bases unmatched: 3. Per the germline V gene, CDR1 is SGHAT and CDR2 is FQNNGV. The CDR3 has 13 amino acids. CDR3 in amino acids: CASRLAGSYEQYF. As DNA, the CDR3 is TGTGCCAGCAGACTAGCGGGCAGCTACGAGCAGTACTTC.

The chain employs TRBV7-9 and TRBJ2-5; TRBD2 matches at 13 bases. Trimming removed 3 bases from V and 4 bases from J; junction bases left unmatched: 2. The V gene's germline CDR1 is SEHNR and CDR2 FQNEAQ (reference sequence). The CDR3 length is 15 residues. The CDR3 spells CASSLGLAGPETQYF. DNA of the CDR3: TGTGCCAGCAGCTTGGGACTAGCGGGGCCAGAGACCCAGTACTTC.

The J gene is TRBJ1-4, the V gene TRBV5-1, with 11 positions matching TRBD1. This CDR3 spans 16 amino acids. Germline V lookup: CDR1 SGHRS, CDR2 YFSETQ. The V gene end was trimmed by 0 bases and the J gene end by 7 bases; junction bases not matched to a gene: 5. Here the CDR3 DNA reads TGCGCCAGCAGCTTGGCCGGGGGGACAGGGGGTGAAAAACTGTTTTTT. Protein: CASSLAGGTGGEKLFF.

This chain's CDR3 is CAWEQGNEQFF. The CDR3 region has the DNA TGTGCCTGGGAACAGGGCAATGAGCAGTTCTTC. The rearrangement links TRBV30 to TRBJ2-1; maybe TRBD1 (6 bases). In germline, CDR1 is GTSNPN, CDR2 SVGIG (reference sequence). This CDR3 is 11 amino acids long. With 5 bases removed from V and 6 bases from J, the gap between germline ends came to 8 bases.

The CDR3 DNA sequence: TGTGCCAGCAGCCACCTAGGACAGGGACTCACAGATACGCAGTATTTT. Amino acids: CASSHLGQGLTDTQYF. The chain employs TRBV14 and TRBJ2-3, with TRBD1 matching 8 bases. Germline values: CDR1 SGHDN, CDR2 FVKESK. This CDR3 has 16 amino acids. Trimming at V came to 3 bases and at J to 2 bases, leaving 7 bases not matched to a gene.

V gene TRBV6-6 combines with J gene TRBJ1-3; 7 bases line up with TRBD1. From germline, CDR1 is MNHNY and CDR2 SVGAGI (reference sequence). Trimming took 6 bases from V and 3 from J; bases not matched to a gene: 8. The CDR3 is made up of 15 amino acids. This CDR3 is CASSLGQLSGNTIYF. The CDR3 DNA is TGTGCCAGCAGCCTGGGACAGCTTAGTGGAAACACCATATATTTT.

The chain uses TRBV18 and TRBJ2-5; 10 bases map to TRBD2. This CDR3 has 16 amino acids. The germline V gene encodes CDR1 KGHSH and CDR2 LQKENI. V was pared by 3 bases and J by 1 base, with 5 bases of the junction left unmatched. CDR3 residues: CASSPPGLAFQETQYF. CDR3 nucleotides: TGTGCCAGCTCACCCCCGGGACTAGCGTTCCAAGAGACCCAGTACTTC.

The chain carries TRBV7-2 and TRBJ2-7; 7 nucleotides align to TRBD2. V was pared by 3 bases and J by 6 bases, with 8 bases of the junction left unmatched. This CDR3 spans 14 amino acids. Germline V CDR1 and CDR2: SGHTA, FQGNSA. The CDR3 DNA sequence: TGTGCCAGCAGCTTCGGGACTACCGTACGCGAGCAGTACTTC. This encodes CASSFGTTVREQYF.

Here the CDR3 reads CASSLLGTSGTDTQYF. The CDR3 bases are TGTGCCAGCAGTTTGCTCGGGACTAGCGGGACAGATACGCAGTATTTT. This rearrangement joins TRBV28 to TRBJ2-3; TRBD2 matches 12 bases. This CDR3 is built from 16 residues. J was trimmed by 3 bases and V by 3 bases; bases with no gene match: 4. Germline loops: CDR1 MDHEN, CDR2 SYDVKM. Full variable domain (outside the CDR3, taken from reference TRBV28 and TRBJ2-3): DVKVTQSSRYLVKRTGEKVFLECVQDMDHENMFWYRQDPGLGLRLIYFSYDVKMKEKGDIPEGYSVSREKKERFSLILESASTNQTSMYLCASSLLGTSGTDTQYFGPGTRLTVL.

The chain is built from TRBV5-1 and TRBJ1-4; 7 bases align to TRBD1. The CDR3 covers 14 residues. Losses at the gene ends were 3 bases for V and 4 bases for J; bases not matched to a gene: 3. Looked up from germline, CDR1 is SGHRS and CDR2 is YFSETQ. The CDR3 here is CASSSGQNNEKLFF. Here the CDR3 DNA reads TGCGCCAGCAGCTCGGGACAGAATAATGAAAAACTGTTTTTT. Filled out from reference TRBV5-1 and TRBJ1-4, the complete variable domain reads KAGVTQTPRYLIKTRGQQVTLSCSPISGHRSVSWYQQTPGQGLQFLFEYFSETQRNKGNFPGRFSGRQFSNSRSEMNVSTLELGDSALYLCASSSGQNNEKLFFGSGTQLSVL.

The chain recombines TRBV6-5 with TRBJ2-7; TRBD1 might be the D (6 bases). The V gene lost 2 bases and the J gene lost 3 bases, with 11 bases spanning the gap. Germline CDR1 reads MNHEY; CDR2 reads SVGAGI. The CDR3 extends over 14 amino acids. CDR3: CASSYQGQDYEQYF. CDR3 nucleotides: TGTGCCAGCAGTTACCAGGGACAAGACTACGAGCAGTACTTC.

The rearrangement links TRBV11-3 to TRBJ2-7, with TRBD1 identical over 8 bases. CDR1 and CDR2 from the germline V gene are SGHNT and YENEEA. The V gene end was trimmed by 1 base and the J gene end by 1 base; junction bases not matched to a gene: 9. CDR3 length: 17 amino acids. This CDR3 is CASSLGGQAVLSYEQYF. In DNA, the CDR3 is TGTGCCAGCAGCTTAGGGGGACAGGCGGTATTATCCTACGAGCAGTACTTC. Filled out from reference TRBV11-3 and TRBJ2-7, the complete variable domain reads EAGVVQSPRYKIIEKKQPVAFWCNPISGHNTLYWYLQNLGQGPELLIRYENEEAVDDSQLPKDRFSAERLKGVDSTLKIQPAELGDSAVYLCASSLGGQAVLSYEQYFGPGTRLTVT.

This chain joins TRBV28 and TRBJ2-7; 11 positions match TRBD1. Trimming at V came to 5 bases and at J to 3 bases, leaving 6 bases not matched to a gene. CDR3 length: 15 residues. Germline V gene data show CDR1 as MDHEN and CDR2 as SYDVKM. For the CDR3, the DNA is TGTGCCAGCAGTGGGACAGGGGGAACCTACTACGAGCAGTACTTC. It specifies CASSGTGGTYYEQYF.

The chain recombines TRBV5-1 with TRBJ1-1, with D possibly being TRBD1 (5 bases). V was cut by 5 bases and J by 1 base, with 12 bases left in between. Germline V gives CDR1 SGHRS, CDR2 YFSETQ. The length of the CDR3 is 14 residues. The CDR3 sequence: CASRQVYGNTEAFF. CDR3 nucleotide sequence: TGCGCCAGCAGACAGGTATACGGGAACACTGAAGCTTTCTTT.

This chain connects TRBV29-1 to TRBJ2-7; D is perhaps TRBD2 (5 bases). In germline, CDR1 is SQVTM, CDR2 ANQGSEA. The CDR3 is 15 residues long. With 7 bases removed from V and 0 bases from J, the gap between germline ends came to 19 bases. The CDR3 region has the DNA TGCAGCGCCCGCGATACCCAGCGGAGCTCCTACGAGCAGTACTTC. Amino acid sequence: CSARDTQRSSYEQYF.

The V gene is TRBV6-5, the J gene TRBJ2-5, with a weak D call TRBD2 (5 bases). CDR3 size: 15 residues. Deletions cut 2 bases from V and 1 base from J, with 11 bases between. Germline V gene data show CDR1 as MNHEY and CDR2 as SVGAGI. The CDR3 sequence is CASSYGADSQETQYF. CDR3 nucleotide sequence: TGTGCCAGCAGTTACGGAGCGGACTCCCAAGAGACCCAGTACTTC.